One and the same sample provided the 26 T cell receptor beta chains below, sequenced in a study of cytomegalovirus exposure and HLA in healthy donors. This PCR relied on a set of 60 Vbeta primers and 13 Jbeta primers. Measured with immunoSEQ multiplex PCR; TCRdb has only the in-frame clones, and not every one. Of fewer than 250,000 clones detected, around 90% appear once; the ten largest clones hold around 1%. Sequenced: PBMCs. These receptors were taken from a boy between 2 and 10 years old in good health and CMV-seronegative.

The chain recombines TRBV7-3 with TRBJ2-3, with a weak D call TRBD2 (5 bases). There are 14 residues in the CDR3. CDR1 is SGHTA, CDR2 FQGTGA, per germline. V was clipped by 0 bases and J by 4 bases, with 8 bases between them. The DNA for the CDR3 is TGTGCCAGCAGCTTAACGTTCGGGGCAGATACGCAGTATTTT. It yields the protein CASSLTFGADTQYF. The variable domain in full, with the rest retrieved from reference TRBV7-3 and TRBJ2-3, is GAGVSQTPSNKVTEKGKYVELRCDPISGHTALYWYRQSLGQGPEFLIYFQGTGAADDSGLPNDRFFAVRPEGSVSTLKIQRTERGDSAVYLCASSLTFGADTQYFGPGTRLTVL.

This clone was detected once. The chain uses TRBV2 and TRBJ2-7, with TRBD2 identical over 13 bases. Germline V gene lookup returns CDR1 SNHLY and CDR2 FYNNEI. The V gene end was trimmed by 5 bases and the J gene end by 0 bases; junction bases not matched to a gene: 13. This CDR3 region has 19 residues. CDR3: CASSPRLAGGLRSSYEQYF. The CDR3 DNA reads as TGTGCCAGCAGTCCTAGACTAGCGGGAGGACTTAGGAGCTCCTACGAGCAGTACTTC. The whole variable domain, filled in from reference TRBV2 and TRBJ2-7, reads EPEVTQTPSHQVTQMGQEVILRCVPISNHLYFYWYRQILGQKVEFLVSFYNNEISEKSEIFDDQFSVERPDGSNFTLKIRSTKLEDSAMYFCASSPRLAGGLRSSYEQYFGPGTRLTVT.

CDR3 region: CASSLRRREGQGNIQYF. DNA for the CDR3: TGCGCCAGCAGCTTGAGGCGGCGGGAGGGCCAGGGAAACATTCAGTACTTC. The chain has TRBV5-1 and TRBJ2-4; 9 positions agree with TRBD2. This CDR3 has 17 residues. Germline V gene lookup returns CDR1 SGHRS and CDR2 YFSETQ. The J segment lost 6 bases and the V segment lost 1 base, leaving 11 bases of the junction unmatched.

The chain links TRBV5-6 to TRBJ1-5, with D tentatively TRBD1 (6 bases). Trimming took off 3 bases at V and 6 bases at J, with 13 bases between the two ends. Germline V CDR1 and CDR2: SGHDT, YYEEEE. The CDR3 has 14 amino acids. CDR3 bases: TGTGCCAGCAGCTCTGTGGGGGCTATTCAGCCCCAGCATTTT. This gives the protein CASSSVGAIQPQHF.

The chain employs TRBV9 and TRBJ1-2; no reliable D call. V lost 0 bases, J lost 7 bases, and 13 bases lay in between. The CDR3 extends over 14 amino acids. Germline-derived CDR1 and CDR2 are SGDLS and YYNGEE. DNA of the CDR3: TGTGCCAGCAGCGTAGGGTTAGAGGGCTCTGGCTACACCTTC. The encoded protein is CASSVGLEGSGYTF.

This chain connects TRBV27 to TRBJ2-5; TRBD1 might be the D (5 bases). This CDR3 has 14 residues. V lost 5 bases and J 5 bases, leaving 15 bases between the germline ends. Per germline, CDR1 MNHEY and CDR2 SMNVEV (reference sequence). CDR3 in amino acids: CASSPTALLETQYF. DNA for the CDR3: TGTGCCAGCAGTCCGACAGCTCTCCTGGAGACCCAGTACTTC.

The chain couples TRBV11-2 to TRBJ2-3, with 7 bases fitting TRBD1. V trimming: 1 base; J trimming: 1 base; junction bases outside the gene matches: 8. This CDR3 region has 17 residues. Germline CDR1 and CDR2: SGHAT and FQNNGV. CDR3 residues: CASSLAGLGTGTDTQYF. CDR3 DNA sequence: TGTGCCAGCAGCTTAGCCGGATTGGGGACAGGCACAGATACGCAGTATTTT.

The chain links TRBV25-1 to TRBJ1-2, with no clear D. CDR3 length: 15 amino acids. Looked up from germline, CDR1 is MGHDK and CDR2 is SYGVNS. V was shortened by 0 bases and J by 0 bases, with 8 bases between the two germline ends. The CDR3 DNA reads as TGTGCCAGCAGTGAATATCCCAGTACTAACTATGGCTACACCTTC. Amino acid sequence: CASSEYPSTNYGYTF.

V gene TRBV5-5 combines with J gene TRBJ1-5; D call uncertain. Trimming left V 0 bases short and J 5 bases short, with 9 bases between. The CDR3 totals 14 residues. CDR1 and CDR2 from the germline V gene are SGHKS and YYEKEE (reference sequence). The CDR3 protein is CASSLGREHQPQHF. CDR3 in DNA: TGTGCCAGCAGCTTGGGTAGGGAGCATCAGCCCCAGCATTTT.

The V and J genes are TRBV27 and TRBJ1-5; no reliable D call. Trimming took 7 bases from V and 6 from J, leaving 10 bases between them. The CDR3 runs 12 residues. Germline lookup yields CDR1 MNHEY and CDR2 SMNVEV (reference sequence). CDR3 amino acids: CASTTLGQPQHF. The CDR3, as DNA: TGTGCCAGCACCACGCTCGGTCAGCCCCAGCATTTT.

The table lists this clone with a count of one. V is TRBV4-2 and J is TRBJ2-7; TRBD2 matches 12 bases. V lost 0 bases to trimming and J lost 3 bases; unmatched junction nucleotides: 9. This CDR3 region has 18 residues. Germline-derived CDR1 and CDR2 are LGHNA and YNFKEQ. CDR3 DNA: TGTGCCAGCAGCCAAGACCCCGCCGGACTAGCGGGGCACTACGAGCAGTACTTC. Its translation: CASSQDPAGLAGHYEQYF.

This clone was seen a few times. The CDR3 spells CASSGDSRQYF. In DNA, the CDR3 is TGTGCCAGCAGCGGGGACAGTAGGCAGTATTTT. This chain uses TRBV7-9 with TRBJ2-3, with TRBD1 matching over 7 bases. Germline lookup yields CDR1 SEHNR and CDR2 FQNEAQ (reference sequence). Unmatched junction bases numbered 4, after V lost 5 bases and J lost 11 bases. There are 11 residues in the CDR3.

The CDR3 protein is CASGLVSGWTSGRDTQYF. CDR3 nucleotides: TGTGCTAGTGGTTTGGTAAGTGGCTGGACTAGCGGGAGGGATACGCAGTATTTT. J is TRBJ2-3 and V is TRBV12-5, with 14 bases matching TRBD2. V was clipped by 0 bases and J by 6 bases; unmatched bases: 8. Germline loops: CDR1 LGHNT, CDR2 FRNRAP. This CDR3 has 18 residues.

The chain employs TRBV18 and TRBJ1-2; 8 positions match TRBD1. This CDR3 contains 14 residues. In germline, CDR1 is KGHSH, CDR2 LQKENI. With V trimmed by 6 bases and J by 0 bases, 3 bases remained unmatched. The CDR3 region is CASSQTGANYGYTF. CDR3 DNA: TGTGCCAGCTCGCAGACAGGGGCTAACTATGGCTACACCTTC.

CDR3 coding DNA: TGTGCCAGCAGCTCAAACGGCGGGAGGAACTACAATGAGCAGTTCTTC. The encoded protein is CASSSNGGRNYNEQFF. The chain uses TRBV13 and TRBJ2-1, with TRBD2 matching 8 bases. Unmatched junction bases numbered 8, after V lost 4 bases and J lost 3 bases. The CDR3 is made up of 16 amino acids. Germline V gene data show CDR1 as PRHDT and CDR2 as FYEKMQ (reference sequence).

This chain links TRBV19 with TRBJ2-2, with 7 bases fitting TRBD1. CDR1 and CDR2 from the germline V gene are LNHDA and SQIVND (reference sequence). CDR3 size: 13 residues. The J segment lost 5 bases and the V segment lost 8 bases, leaving 5 bases of the junction unmatched. CDR3 sequence: CASASDRTGELFF. Here the CDR3 DNA reads TGTGCCAGTGCCTCGGACAGGACCGGGGAGCTGTTTTTT. Full variable domain (remainder filled in from reference TRBV19 and TRBJ2-2): DGGITQSPKYLFRKEGQNVTLSCEQNLNHDAMYWYRQDPGQGLRLIYYSQIVNDFQKGDIAEGYSVSREKKESFPLTVTSAQKNPTAFYLCASASDRTGELFFGEGSRLTVL.

The chain joins TRBV5-1 to TRBJ2-4, with D possibly matching TRBD1 (6 bases). Between the trimmed V and J ends, which lost 1 base and 0 bases, there was a span of 17 bases. This CDR3 region has 18 residues. The V gene's germline CDR1 is SGHRS and CDR2 YFSETQ. The CDR3, as DNA: TGCGCCAGCAGCTTGCCCCAAGTTGGGGGCGAAGCCAAAAACATTCAGTACTTC. Translated: CASSLPQVGGEAKNIQYF.

The chain links TRBV7-9 to TRBJ2-5; 10 bases map to TRBD1. Trimming removed 3 bases from V and 4 bases from J; junction bases left unmatched: 11. Germline V gene sequence: CDR1 SEHNR, CDR2 FQNEAQ (reference sequence). This CDR3 region has 17 residues. The CDR3 reads CASSLLPGGQGTETQYF. The DNA for the CDR3 is TGTGCCAGCAGCTTGCTGCCTGGGGGACAGGGGACAGAGACCCAGTACTTC.

The genes are TRBV6-5 and TRBJ1-3, with unresolved D. The V end lost 7 bases, the J end lost 0 bases, and 10 bases lay between the germline ends. Germline CDR1 MNHEY, CDR2 SVGAGI. This CDR3 is 14 amino acids long. The CDR3 spells CASISGSSGNTIYF. CDR3 bases: TGTGCCAGCATTTCCGGGTCCTCTGGAAACACCATATATTTT.

The chain recombines TRBV5-1 with TRBJ1-1; tentatively, D is TRBD1 (6 bases). Trimming cost V 3 bases and J 0 bases, with 18 bases left between them. CDR3 length: 17 residues. Germline values: CDR1 SGHRS, CDR2 YFSETQ. For the CDR3, the DNA is TGCGCCAGCAGCTCGGGAACAGGGAGTCCTATGAACACTGAAGCTTTCTTT. It yields the protein CASSSGTGSPMNTEAFF.

Turning to this clone: The same CDR3 arises from other DNA sequences in this sample as well. The chain employs TRBV2 and TRBJ1-4, with 7 positions matching TRBD1. Germline-derived CDR1 and CDR2 are SNHLY and FYNNEI. CDR3 length: 14 residues. Losses at the gene ends were 4 bases for V and 1 base for J; bases not matched to a gene: 0. The CDR3 here is CASSGQGTNEKLFF. In DNA form, the CDR3 reads TGTGCCAGCAGTGGACAGGGAACTAATGAAAAACTGTTTTTT.

The J gene is TRBJ2-1, the V gene TRBV19; maybe TRBD1 (5 bases). Germline lookup yields CDR1 LNHDA and CDR2 SQIVND (reference sequence). The CDR3 consists of 16 residues. Trimming left V 4 bases short and J 0 bases short, with 13 bases between. The DNA of the CDR3 is TGTGCCAGTAGTACCCGCAGGGCTAGCTCCTACAATGAGCAGTTCTTC. It codes for CASSTRRASSYNEQFF.

This chain links TRBV20-1 with TRBJ1-1; TRBD1 is a possible D gene (5 bases). The CDR3 is 11 residues long. The germline V gene encodes CDR1 DFQATT and CDR2 SNEGSKA (reference sequence). V dropped 5 bases and J dropped 5 bases, with 9 bases sitting between them. This CDR3 reads CSASRVTEAFF. The CDR3 coding sequence is TGCAGTGCTTCCAGGGTTACTGAAGCTTTCTTT.

The rearrangement links TRBV18 to TRBJ1-4; a possible D gene is TRBD1 (6 bases). The germline CDR1 and CDR2 sequences are KGHSH and LQKENI. V gave up 3 bases and J gave up 3 bases, with 11 bases separating them. The CDR3 runs to 15 residues. The CDR3 region has the DNA TGTGCCAGCTCACCCGGGACATGGCCTAATGAAAAACTGTTTTTT. Its protein is CASSPGTWPNEKLFF.

The rearrangement uses TRBV19 and TRBJ2-5, with 7 bases fitting TRBD2. V shed 3 bases and J 6 bases; nucleotides not matched to a gene: 7. The CDR3 has 14 amino acids. CDR1 is LNHDA and CDR2 is SQIVND in the germline V gene (reference sequence). CDR3 loop: CASSMVGGEKTQYF. The CDR3, as DNA: TGTGCCAGTAGTATGGTGGGAGGGGAGAAGACCCAGTACTTC. Full variable domain (rest looked up from reference TRBV19 and TRBJ2-5): DGGITQSPKYLFRKEGQNVTLSCEQNLNHDAMYWYRQDPGQGLRLIYYSQIVNDFQKGDIAEGYSVSREKKESFPLTVTSAQKNPTAFYLCASSMVGGEKTQYFGPGTRLLVL.

V is TRBV19 and J is TRBJ2-1; D remains ambiguous. V was clipped by 3 bases and J by 5 bases, with 11 bases between them. In germline, CDR1 is LNHDA, CDR2 SQIVND (reference sequence). This CDR3 has 14 residues. In DNA form, the CDR3 reads TGTGCCAGTAGTATTCAAGAGGTAAACAATGAGCAGTTCTTC. Amino acids: CASSIQEVNNEQFF.